The sequence of this T cell receptor (beta chain) was determined in a study of blood T cell repertoires in COVID-19. Study overall: The analysed material was cDNA or gDNA that came from T cells, B-cell-depleted T cells, or PBMCs.

After removal of 0 bases from V and 10 bases from J, the junction contained 6 bases not matched to a gene. The germline V gene encodes CDR1 SGHRS and CDR2 YFSETQ. The CDR3 is 15 residues long. Measured with immunoSEQ multiplex PCR; TCRdb has only the in-frame clones, and not every one. The sample contains 100,000 to 150,000 clones, roughly 69% of which appear only once. The sequenced sample consisted of peripheral blood. This clonotype originated in a woman in her seventies with acute or convalescent COVID-19. This chain joins TRBV5-1 and TRBJ1-6; 8 positions match TRBD1. CDR3 DNA sequence: TGCGCCAGCAGCTTGGGGGCTGACAGGGGATCACCCCTCCACTTT. Its translation is CASSLGADRGSPLHF. Full variable domain (outside the CDR3, taken from reference TRBV5-1 and TRBJ1-6): KAGVTQTPRYLIKTRGQQVTLSCSPISGHRSVSWYQQTPGQGLQFLFEYFSETQRNKGNFPGRFSGRQFSNSRSEMNVSTLELGDSALYLCASSLGADRGSPLHFGNGTRLTVT.